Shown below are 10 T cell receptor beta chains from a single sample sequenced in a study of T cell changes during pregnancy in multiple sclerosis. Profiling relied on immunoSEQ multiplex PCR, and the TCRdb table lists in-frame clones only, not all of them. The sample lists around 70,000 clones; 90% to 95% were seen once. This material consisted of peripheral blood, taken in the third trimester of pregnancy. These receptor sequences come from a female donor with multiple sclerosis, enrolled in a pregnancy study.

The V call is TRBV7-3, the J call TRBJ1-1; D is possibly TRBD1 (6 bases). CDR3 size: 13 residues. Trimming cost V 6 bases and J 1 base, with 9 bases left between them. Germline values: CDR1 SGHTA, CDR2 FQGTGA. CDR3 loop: CASRRQENTEAFF. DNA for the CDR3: TGTGCCAGCAGACGACAGGAGAACACTGAAGCTTTCTTT.

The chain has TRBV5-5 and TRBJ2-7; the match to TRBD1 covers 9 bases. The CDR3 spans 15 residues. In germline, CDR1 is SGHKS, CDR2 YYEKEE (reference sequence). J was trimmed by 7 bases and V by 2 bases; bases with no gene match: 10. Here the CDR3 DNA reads TGTGCCAGCAGCTTTTTCGGACAGGGGAATCGGGAGCAGTACTTC. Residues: CASSFFGQGNREQYF. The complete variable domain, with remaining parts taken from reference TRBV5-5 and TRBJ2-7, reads DAGVTQSPTHLIKTRGQQVTLRCSPISGHKSVSWYQQVLGQGPQFIFQYYEKEERGRGNFPDRFSARQFPNYSSELNVNALLLGDSALYLCASSFFGQGNREQYFGPGTRLTVT.

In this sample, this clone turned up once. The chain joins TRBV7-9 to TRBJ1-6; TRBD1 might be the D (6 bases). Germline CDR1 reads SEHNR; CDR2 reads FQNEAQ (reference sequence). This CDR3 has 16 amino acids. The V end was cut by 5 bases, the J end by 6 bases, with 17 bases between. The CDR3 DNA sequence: TGTGCCAGCAGCCTCATCCCGGGACACGGTAATTCACCCCTCCACTTT. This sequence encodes CASSLIPGHGNSPLHF.

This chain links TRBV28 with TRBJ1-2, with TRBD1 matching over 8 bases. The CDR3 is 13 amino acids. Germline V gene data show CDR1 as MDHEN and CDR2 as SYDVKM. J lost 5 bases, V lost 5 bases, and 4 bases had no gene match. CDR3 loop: CASSPYRGYGYTF. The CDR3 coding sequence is TGTGCCAGCAGTCCGTACAGGGGGTATGGCTACACCTTC.

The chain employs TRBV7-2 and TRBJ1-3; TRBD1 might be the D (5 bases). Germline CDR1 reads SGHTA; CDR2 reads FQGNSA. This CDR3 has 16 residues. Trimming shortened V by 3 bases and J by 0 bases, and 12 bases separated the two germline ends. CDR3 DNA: TGTGCCAGCAGCTTGAAGACAGCCATCTCTGGAAACACCATATATTTT. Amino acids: CASSLKTAISGNTIYF.

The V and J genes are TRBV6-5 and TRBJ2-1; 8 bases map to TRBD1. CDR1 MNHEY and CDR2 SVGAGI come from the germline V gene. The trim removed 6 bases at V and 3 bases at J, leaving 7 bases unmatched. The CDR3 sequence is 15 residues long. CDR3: CASSTGTGDYNEQFF. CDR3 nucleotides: TGTGCCAGCAGCACCGGGACAGGAGACTACAATGAGCAGTTCTTC.

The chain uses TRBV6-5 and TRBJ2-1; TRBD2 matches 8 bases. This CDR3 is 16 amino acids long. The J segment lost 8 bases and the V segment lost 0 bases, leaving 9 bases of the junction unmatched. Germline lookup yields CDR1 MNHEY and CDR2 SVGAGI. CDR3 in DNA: TGTGCCAGCAGTTACTCGACAGCGGGGGTTCCCTATGAGCAGTTCTTC. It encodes CASSYSTAGVPYEQFF.

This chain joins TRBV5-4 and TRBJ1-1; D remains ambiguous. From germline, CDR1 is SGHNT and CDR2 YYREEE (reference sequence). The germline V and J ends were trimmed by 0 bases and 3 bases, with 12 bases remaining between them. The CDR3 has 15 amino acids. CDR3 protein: CASSLVGGLDTEAFF. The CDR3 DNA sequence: TGTGCCAGCAGCTTGGTAGGAGGTTTGGACACTGAAGCTTTCTTT.

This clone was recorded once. The CDR3 DNA follows: TGTGCCAGCAGTTTCTTATCAAGAGCCCCGGGAAACACCATATATTTT. Amino acids: CASSFLSRAPGNTIYF. The V call is TRBV6-5, the J call TRBJ1-3; no clear D. V lost 4 bases to trimming and J lost 4 bases, with 17 bases between them. CDR3 length: 16 residues. Germline V gene lookup returns CDR1 MNHEY and CDR2 SVGAGI.

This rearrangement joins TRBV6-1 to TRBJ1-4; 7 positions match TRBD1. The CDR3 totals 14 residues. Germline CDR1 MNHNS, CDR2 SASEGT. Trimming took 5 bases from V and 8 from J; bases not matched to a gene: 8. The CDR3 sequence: CASSSDRREEKLFF. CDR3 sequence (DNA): TGTGCCAGCAGTTCGGACAGGAGGGAAGAAAAACTGTTTTTT.